This TCR beta chain was captured by sequencing in a study of T cells in Graves' hyperthyroidism and ophthalmopathy. Germline CDR1 is SGHRS and CDR2 is YFSETQ. This CDR3 is 14 amino acids long. Amplified regions were TCR beta CDR3 sequences from RNA transcripts. HTBI primers drove first-round RT-PCR of the TCR CDR3. TCRdb re-called the multiplex PCR reads through MiXCR, storing one row per CDR3 protein. Among roughly 710,000 distinct CDR3 sequences listed, approximately 40% were seen once. Whole-study results and caveats: Prediction of ophthalmopathy progression came a median roughly 6.4 months pre-onset.

The table lists this clonotype with a few counts. The antigen remains unidentified. Relative to the germline gene, one junction end is altered; a read error may explain this. No ophthalmopathy progression within 18 months constituted stable Graves' hyperthyroidism. Any patient presenting with uncontrolled infection, other autoimmune disease, pregnancy or lactation was left out. The PBMCs had their origin in 8.5 to 10 ml of fresh peripheral blood. The source is a woman aged 40 to 55 with Graves' hyperthyroidism. The chain carries TRBV5-1 and TRBJ2-7; TRBD2 aligns across 10 bases. The sample was blood. The CDR3: CAGSLDSGRYEQYF. CDR3 nucleotides: TGCGCCGGCAGCTTGGATAGCGGGAGGTACGAGCAGTACTTC.